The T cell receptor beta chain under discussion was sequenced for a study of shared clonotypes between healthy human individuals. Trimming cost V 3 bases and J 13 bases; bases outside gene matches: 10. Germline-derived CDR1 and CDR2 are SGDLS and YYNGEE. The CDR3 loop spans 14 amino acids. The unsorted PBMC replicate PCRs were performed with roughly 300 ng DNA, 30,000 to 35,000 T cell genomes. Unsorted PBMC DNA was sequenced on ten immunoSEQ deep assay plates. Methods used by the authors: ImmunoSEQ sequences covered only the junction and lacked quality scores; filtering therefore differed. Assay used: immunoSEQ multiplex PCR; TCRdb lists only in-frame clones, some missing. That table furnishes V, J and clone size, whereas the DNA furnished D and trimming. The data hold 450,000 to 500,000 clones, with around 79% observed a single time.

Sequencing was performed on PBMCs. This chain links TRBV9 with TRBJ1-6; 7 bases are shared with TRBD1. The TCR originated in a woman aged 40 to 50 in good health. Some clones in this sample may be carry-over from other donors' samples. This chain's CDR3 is CASSARDSHQPLHF. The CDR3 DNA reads TGTGCCAGCAGCGCCCGGGACAGCCACCAGCCCCTCCACTTT.